This entry is about one TCR beta chain. Its target antigen remains unknown. The sample holds no much larger clone one base away, and base qualities are not on file. TCRbeta CDR3 regions were amplified from genomic DNA by means of the immunoSEQ Assay, a bias-controlled multiplex PCR. In the source study's methods: Within the assay, amplification of reference gene primers was used to estimate how many nucleated cells each sample contained. Sequence reads were collapsed and filtered to measure the absolute abundance of every unique TCRbeta CDR3 rearrangement. For each sample, productive Simpson clonality was calculated as the square root of Simpson's diversity index over productive rearrangements. TCRdb took this table from immuneACCESS and kept in-frame rearrangements with V and J called. Such tables lack part of the clones; where checked against another copy, unresolved V genes explain under half of the gap, and the rest is unexplained. From that table come the V and J calls and clone size; the DNA was used to work out D and trimming. The sample profile shows 250,000 to 350,000 clones; 80% to 95% of them were found once. Clones ranked in the top ten supply 2.2% of the sample.

The source of the sample is a study of blood T cell repertoires in COVID-19 (dated by TCRdb to between 2020 and 2021). At the level of the whole study: Samples covering the acute and convalescent phases of COVID-19 were provided by collaborators in the United States, Italy and Spain. Deeply sampled blood TCRbeta repertoires from subjects exposed to, actively infected with, or recovered from COVID-19 were included in the dataset. The repertoires were released in a freely available public database meant as a resource for research on the immune response to SARS-CoV-2. The material from the prospective study consisted of cDNA or gDNA derived from T cells, B-cell-depleted T cells, or PBMCs. The samples were drawn from the first 160 participants of the ongoing ImmuneRACE study and from some 1,300 subjects provided by 6 global collaborators. Nearly every sample came with metadata listing a de-identified subject ID, COVID-19 status, age in years and sex. Where available, HLA class I and class II types were taken from metadata supplied by the sample provider and were not determined by assay-based typing. Study-wide findings and limitations: Clinical and demographic metadata were provided uncurated, with the amount varying by source and participant.

From the germline V gene, CDR1 is SQVTM and CDR2 is ANQGSEA. Spanning cysteine to phenylalanine, the CDR3 consists of 13 amino acids. The entry retains the CDR3 DNA only, 39 bases that are in frame from base 1. Trimmed from V: 6 bases; trimmed from J: 2 bases; junction bases lacking a gene match: 6. At one collaborating source in Seattle, patients were enrolled during active infection and were followed longitudinally through the course of disease. Whole blood was collected in K2EDTA tubes by collaborating institutions according to the institutions' own protocols. For TCRbeta analysis, collaborators shipped samples as frozen whole blood, isolated PBMCs, or DNA extracted from either of those sample types.

The sequenced sample was peripheral blood. This receptor was taken from a woman between 25 and 40 years old with COVID-19, enrolled during active disease. The chain links TRBV29-1 with TRBJ1-2; 7 central bases correspond to TRBD1. At the DNA level, the sequence is TGCAGCGTCGGGACAGATCTCAACTATGGCTACACCTTC. Its translation reads: CSVGTDLNYGYTF.